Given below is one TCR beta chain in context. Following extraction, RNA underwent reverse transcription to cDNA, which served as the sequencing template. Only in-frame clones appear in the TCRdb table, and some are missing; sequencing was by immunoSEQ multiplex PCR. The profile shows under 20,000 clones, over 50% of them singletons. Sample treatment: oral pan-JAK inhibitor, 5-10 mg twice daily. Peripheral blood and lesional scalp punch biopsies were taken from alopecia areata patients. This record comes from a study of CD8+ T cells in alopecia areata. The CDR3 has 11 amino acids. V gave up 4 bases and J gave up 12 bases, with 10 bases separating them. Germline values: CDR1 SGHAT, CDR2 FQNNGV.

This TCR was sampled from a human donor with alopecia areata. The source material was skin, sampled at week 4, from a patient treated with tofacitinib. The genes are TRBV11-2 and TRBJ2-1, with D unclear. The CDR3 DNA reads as TGTGCCAGCAGCTCGCCCTTGGGGCAGTTCTTC. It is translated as CASSSPLGQFF.